This paragraph reports one T cell receptor beta chain. The antigen is not known. This sample was taken from a study of T cell responses to AZD1222 COVID-19 vaccine. Study results and caveats: As reported, nearly half of all spike-specific TCRs target variant regions that are unmutated. Donors were chiefly white British, with a greater number of females, and clonal diversity was perhaps underestimated.

Trimming took 1 base from V and 12 from J, leaving 15 bases between them. The CDR3 length is 13 residues. Per germline, CDR1 LNHDA and CDR2 SQIVND (reference sequence). The table came from immunoSEQ multiplex PCR; TCRdb's copy has only in-frame clones and leaves some out. This sample has 150,000 or so clones, with 85% to 95% found just once. This rearrangement joins TRBV19 to TRBJ1-2; D is unclear. The specimen was peripheral blood, collected on day 0 of AZD1222 vaccination. The sequence derives from an adult in good health. For the CDR3, the DNA is TGTGCCAGTAGTATAGCAGGCAGTTCGATCAACACCTTC. Protein sequence: CASSIAGSSINTF.